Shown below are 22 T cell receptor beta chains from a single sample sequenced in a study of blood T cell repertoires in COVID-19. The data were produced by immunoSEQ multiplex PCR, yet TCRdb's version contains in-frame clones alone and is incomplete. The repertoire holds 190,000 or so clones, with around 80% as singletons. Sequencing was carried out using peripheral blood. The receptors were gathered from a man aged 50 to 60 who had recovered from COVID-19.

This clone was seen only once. Here the CDR3 DNA reads TGTGCCATCAGTTTAAAAGGGACAGGGGGCGCAGACACTGAAGCTTTCTTT. Translated: CAISLKGTGGADTEAFF. This rearrangement joins TRBV10-3 to TRBJ1-1; 12 positions match TRBD1. V gave up 5 bases and J gave up 3 bases; unmatched junction bases: 10. Germline V lookup: CDR1 ENHRY, CDR2 SYGVKD. The CDR3 sequence is 17 residues long.

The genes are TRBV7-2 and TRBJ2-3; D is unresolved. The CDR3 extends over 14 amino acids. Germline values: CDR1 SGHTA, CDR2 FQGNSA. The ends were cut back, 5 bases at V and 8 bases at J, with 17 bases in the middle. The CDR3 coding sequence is TGTGCCAGCAGCCTCGGTGGGTTACGGAGTACGCAGTATTTT. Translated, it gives CASSLGGLRSTQYF. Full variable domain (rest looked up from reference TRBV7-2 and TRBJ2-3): GAGVSQSPSNKVTEKGKDVELRCDPISGHTALYWYRQSLGQGLEFLIYFQGNSAPDKSGLPSDRFSAERTGGSVSTLTIQRTQQEDSAVYLCASSLGGLRSTQYFGPGTRLTVL.

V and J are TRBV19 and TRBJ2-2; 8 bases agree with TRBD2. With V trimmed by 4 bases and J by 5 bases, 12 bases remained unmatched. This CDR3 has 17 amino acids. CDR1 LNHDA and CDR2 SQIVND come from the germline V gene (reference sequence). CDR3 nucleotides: TGTGCCAGTAGTAGAAGAAAACTAGCGGTGCAGACCGGGGAGCTGTTTTTT. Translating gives CASSRRKLAVQTGELFF. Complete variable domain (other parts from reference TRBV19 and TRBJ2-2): DGGITQSPKYLFRKEGQNVTLSCEQNLNHDAMYWYRQDPGQGLRLIYYSQIVNDFQKGDIAEGYSVSREKKESFPLTVTSAQKNPTAFYLCASSRRKLAVQTGELFFGEGSRLTVL.

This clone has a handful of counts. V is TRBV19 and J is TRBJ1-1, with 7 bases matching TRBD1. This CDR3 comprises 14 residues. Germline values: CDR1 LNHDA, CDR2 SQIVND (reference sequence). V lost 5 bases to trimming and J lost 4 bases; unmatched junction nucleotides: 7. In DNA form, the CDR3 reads TGTGCCAGTAGTGGACAGGTTCGGGGCACTGAAGCTTTCTTT. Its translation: CASSGQVRGTEAFF.

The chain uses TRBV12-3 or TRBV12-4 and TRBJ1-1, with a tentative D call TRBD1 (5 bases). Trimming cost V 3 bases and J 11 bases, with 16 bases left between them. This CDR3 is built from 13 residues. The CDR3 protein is CASSLELQGRAFF. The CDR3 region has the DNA TGTGCCAGCAGTTTGGAATTGCAGGGTCGGGCTTTCTTT.

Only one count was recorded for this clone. CDR3 in amino acids: CATSEGQEELFF. CDR3 DNA: TGTGCCACCAGTGAGGGACAGGAGGAACTGTTTTTT. This chain links TRBV24-1 with TRBJ1-4; 8 bases match TRBD1. After removal of 4 bases from V and 12 bases from J, the junction contained 3 bases not matched to a gene. The CDR3 is 12 residues long. Germline V gene data show CDR1 as KGHDR and CDR2 as SFDVKD.

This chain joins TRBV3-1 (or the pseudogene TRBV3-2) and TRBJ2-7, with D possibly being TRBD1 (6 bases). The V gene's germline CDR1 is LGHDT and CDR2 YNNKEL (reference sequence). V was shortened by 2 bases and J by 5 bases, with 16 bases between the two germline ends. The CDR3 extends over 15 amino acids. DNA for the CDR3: TGTGCCAGCAGCCAACTGGCGGCAGGGGTGAACGAGCAGTACTTC. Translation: CASSQLAAGVNEQYF.

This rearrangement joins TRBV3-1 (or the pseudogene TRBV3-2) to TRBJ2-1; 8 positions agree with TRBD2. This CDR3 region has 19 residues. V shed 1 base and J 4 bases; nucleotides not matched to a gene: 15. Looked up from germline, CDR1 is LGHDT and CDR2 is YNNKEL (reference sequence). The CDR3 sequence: CASSQAVQSGSTGYNEQFF. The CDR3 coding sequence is TGTGCCAGCAGCCAAGCGGTCCAAAGCGGGAGTACTGGGTACAATGAGCAGTTCTTC.

The CDR3, as DNA: TGCGCCAGCAGCTTTATCAGCTACAATGAGCAGTTCTTC. It codes for CASSFISYNEQFF. V and J are TRBV5-1 and TRBJ2-1; D gene uncertain. CDR1 and CDR2 (germline): SGHRS, YFSETQ. V lost 2 bases to trimming and J lost 3 bases, with 6 bases between them. This CDR3 has 13 amino acids.

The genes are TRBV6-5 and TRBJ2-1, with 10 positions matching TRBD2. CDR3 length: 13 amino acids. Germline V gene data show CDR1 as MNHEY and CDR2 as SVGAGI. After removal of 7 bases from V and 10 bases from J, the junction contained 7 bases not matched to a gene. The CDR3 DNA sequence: TGTGCCAGCACCCTAGCGGGACTAGCGGAGCAGTTCTTC. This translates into CASTLAGLAEQFF.

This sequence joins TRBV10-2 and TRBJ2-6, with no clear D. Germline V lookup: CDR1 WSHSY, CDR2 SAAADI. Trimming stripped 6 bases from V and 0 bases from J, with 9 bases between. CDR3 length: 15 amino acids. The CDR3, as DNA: TGCGCCAGCAGCCCCGACAACTCTGGGGCCAACGTCCTGACTTTC. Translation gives CASSPDNSGANVLTF.

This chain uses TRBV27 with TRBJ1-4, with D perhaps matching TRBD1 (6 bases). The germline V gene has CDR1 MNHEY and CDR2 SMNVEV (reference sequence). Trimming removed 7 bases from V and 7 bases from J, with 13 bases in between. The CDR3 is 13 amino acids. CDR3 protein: CASKGGRGEKLFF. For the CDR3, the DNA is TGTGCCAGCAAAGGGGGAAGGGGTGAAAAACTGTTTTTT.

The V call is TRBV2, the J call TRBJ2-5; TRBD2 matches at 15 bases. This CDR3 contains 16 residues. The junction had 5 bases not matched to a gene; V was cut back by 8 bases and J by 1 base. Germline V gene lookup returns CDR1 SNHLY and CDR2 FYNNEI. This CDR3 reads CASSGTSGRFQETQYF. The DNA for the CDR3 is TGTGCCAGCTCCGGGACTAGCGGGAGGTTCCAAGAGACCCAGTACTTC.

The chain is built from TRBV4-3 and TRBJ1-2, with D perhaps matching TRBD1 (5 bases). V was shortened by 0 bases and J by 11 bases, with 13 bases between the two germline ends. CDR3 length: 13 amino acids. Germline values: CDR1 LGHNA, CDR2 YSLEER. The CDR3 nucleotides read TGCGCCAGCAGCCAAGATTTGGGGCCAGCGTACACCTTC. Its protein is CASSQDLGPAYTF.

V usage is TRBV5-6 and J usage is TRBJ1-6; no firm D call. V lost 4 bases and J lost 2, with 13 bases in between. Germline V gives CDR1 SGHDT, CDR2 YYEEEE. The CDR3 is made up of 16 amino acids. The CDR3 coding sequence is TGTGCCAGCAGCCATGGTGGACTGACCTATAATTCACCCCTCCACTTT. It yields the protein CASSHGGLTYNSPLHF.

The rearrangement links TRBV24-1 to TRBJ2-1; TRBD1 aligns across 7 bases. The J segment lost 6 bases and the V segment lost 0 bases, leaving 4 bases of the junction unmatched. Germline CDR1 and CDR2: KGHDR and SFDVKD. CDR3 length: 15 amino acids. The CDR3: CATSDLRRDSNEQFF. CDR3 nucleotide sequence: TGTGCCACCAGTGATTTGAGAAGGGACAGCAATGAGCAGTTCTTC.

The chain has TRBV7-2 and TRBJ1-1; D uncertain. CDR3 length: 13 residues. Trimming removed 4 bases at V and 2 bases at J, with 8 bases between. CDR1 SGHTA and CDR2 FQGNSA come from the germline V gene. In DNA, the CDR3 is TGTGCCAGCAGCTGGAGGTACAACACTGAAGCTTTCTTT. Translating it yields CASSWRYNTEAFF.

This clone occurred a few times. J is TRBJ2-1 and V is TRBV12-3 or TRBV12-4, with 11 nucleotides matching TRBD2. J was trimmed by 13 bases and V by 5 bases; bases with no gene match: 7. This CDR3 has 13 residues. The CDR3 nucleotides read TGTGCCAGCAGTCGGAGTAGCGGGAGGGCACAGTTCTTC. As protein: CASSRSSGRAQFF.

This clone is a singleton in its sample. The CDR3: CASKHRGFSTDTQYF. The CDR3 region has the DNA TGTGCCAGCAAACACAGGGGATTTAGCACAGATACGCAGTATTTT. The V and J genes are TRBV2 and TRBJ2-3; 7 bases agree with TRBD1. Germline CDR1 SNHLY, CDR2 FYNNEI. Trimming at V came to 7 bases and at J to 0 bases, leaving 7 bases not matched to a gene. This CDR3 is 15 amino acids long. Using reference TRBV2 and TRBJ2-3 for the parts outside the CDR3, the full variable domain is EPEVTQTPSHQVTQMGQEVILRCVPISNHLYFYWYRQILGQKVEFLVSFYNNEISEKSEIFDDQFSVERPDGSNFTLKIRSTKLEDSAMYFCASKHRGFSTDTQYFGPGTRLTVL.

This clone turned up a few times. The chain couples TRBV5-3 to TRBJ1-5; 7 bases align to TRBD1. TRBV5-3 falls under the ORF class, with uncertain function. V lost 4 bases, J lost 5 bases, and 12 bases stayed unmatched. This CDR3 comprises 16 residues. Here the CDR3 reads CARSPRGGRGYQPQHF. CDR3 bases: TGTGCCAGAAGCCCGCGTGGTGGCAGGGGGTATCAGCCCCAGCATTTT.

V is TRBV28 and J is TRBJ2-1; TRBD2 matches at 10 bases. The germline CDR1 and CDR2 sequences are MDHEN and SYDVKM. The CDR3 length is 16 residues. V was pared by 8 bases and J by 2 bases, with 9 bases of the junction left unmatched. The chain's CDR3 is CASQPGGTSAYNEQFF. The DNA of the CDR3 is TGTGCCAGCCAGCCCGGTGGGACTAGCGCCTACAATGAGCAGTTCTTC.

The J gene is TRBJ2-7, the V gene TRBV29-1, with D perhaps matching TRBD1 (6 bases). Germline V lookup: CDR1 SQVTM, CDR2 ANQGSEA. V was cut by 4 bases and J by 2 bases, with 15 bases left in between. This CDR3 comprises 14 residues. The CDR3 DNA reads TGCAGCGTTGTCGGACAGCCGACGCCCTACGAGCAGTACTTC. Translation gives CSVVGQPTPYEQYF.